These T cell receptor beta chains were read from a single sample in a study of T cell responses to AZD1222 COVID-19 vaccine. Libraries were prepared by immunoSEQ multiplex PCR; TCRdb keeps only in-frame clonotypes and omits some of them. This table has about 130,000 clones, about 93% appearing once. The sequenced sample was peripheral blood, obtained on day 0 of AZD1222 vaccination. Every receptor here comes from an adult in good health. Both conserved end residues are part of each CDR3. The D gene is left open where the match is weak. Size tells how often a clone was seen (once, few, many) or the class of an expanded clone, and some rows leave it out.

v_call: TRBV7-9
clone_size: NA
j_call: TRBJ1-1
d_call: NA
cdr3_aa: CASRITGNTEAFF
cdr3_nt: TGTGCCAGCAGAATCACAGGGAACACTGAAGCTTTCTTT

v_call: TRBV28
clone_size: NA
j_call: TRBJ2-1
d_call: TRBD2
cdr3_aa: CASSYTTSGRYNEQFF
cdr3_nt: TGTGCCAGCAGCTACACCACTAGCGGGAGGTACAATGAGCAGTTCTTC

v_call: TRBV18
clone_size: NA
j_call: TRBJ1-2
d_call: NA
cdr3_aa: CASSPKGGYGYTF
cdr3_nt: TGTGCCAGCTCACCGAAAGGCGGCTATGGCTACACCTTC

v_call: TRBV28
clone_size: NA
j_call: TRBJ1-5
d_call: NA
cdr3_aa: CASEIGALGNQPQHF
cdr3_nt: TGTGCCAGCGAAATTGGAGCCCTCGGCAATCAGCCCCAGCATTTT

v_call: TRBV11-2
clone_size: NA
j_call: TRBJ2-1
d_call: TRBD2
cdr3_aa: CASSNPLAGGHEQFF
cdr3_nt: TGTGCCAGCAGCAACCCCCTAGCGGGAGGTCATGAGCAGTTCTTC

v_call: TRBV7-9
clone_size: NA
j_call: TRBJ1-2
d_call: NA
cdr3_aa: CASSPPGGPGYTF
cdr3_nt: TGTGCCAGCAGCCCACCCGGGGGACCTGGCTACACCTTC

v_call: TRBV12-3/TRBV12-4
clone_size: NA
j_call: TRBJ1-1
d_call: NA
cdr3_aa: CASSLVWLTEAFF
cdr3_nt: TGTGCCAGCAGTTTAGTTTGGCTGACAGAAGCTTTCTTT

v_call: TRBV2
clone_size: NA
j_call: TRBJ2-7
d_call: NA
cdr3_aa: CASGQREIWYEQYF
cdr3_nt: TGTGCCAGCGGTCAGAGGGAAATTTGGTACGAGCAGTACTTC

v_call: TRBV2
clone_size: NA
j_call: TRBJ2-7
d_call: TRBD2
cdr3_aa: CASRPSLAGGFYEQYF
cdr3_nt: TGTGCCAGCAGACCTAGCCTAGCGGGAGGGTTCTACGAGCAGTACTTC

v_call: TRBV18
clone_size: NA
j_call: TRBJ2-7
d_call: TRBD2
cdr3_aa: CASSRTTTSGRAAYEQYF
cdr3_nt: TGTGCCAGCTCTCGGACCACCACTAGCGGGAGGGCGGCCTACGAGCAGTACTTC

v_call: TRBV18
clone_size: NA
j_call: TRBJ1-4
d_call: TRBD1
cdr3_aa: CASTGTGNEKLFF
cdr3_nt: TGTGCCAGCACCGGGACAGGGAATGAAAAACTGTTTTTT

v_call: TRBV28
clone_size: NA
j_call: TRBJ2-7
d_call: NA
cdr3_aa: CASTFTTGPYEQYF
cdr3_nt: TGTGCCAGCACCTTCACGACGGGTCCCTACGAGCAGTACTTC

v_call: TRBV7-2
clone_size: NA
j_call: TRBJ2-1
d_call: TRBD2
cdr3_aa: CASSRALAGGPREQFF
cdr3_nt: TGTGCCAGCAGCCGGGCCCTAGCGGGAGGGCCCCGTGAGCAGTTCTTC

v_call: TRBV4-1
clone_size: NA
j_call: TRBJ1-5
d_call: TRBD1
cdr3_aa: CASSQEGQGGGQPQHF
cdr3_nt: TGCGCCAGCAGCCAAGAAGGACAGGGGGGAGGTCAGCCCCAGCATTTT

v_call: TRBV12-3/TRBV12-4
clone_size: once
j_call: TRBJ1-2
d_call: NA
cdr3_aa: CASTSDRRGGYTF
cdr3_nt: TGTGCCAGCACCTCGGACCGCCGCGGGGGCTACACCTTC

v_call: TRBV25-1
clone_size: once
j_call: TRBJ1-2
d_call: NA
cdr3_aa: CASSEYFADSYGYTF
cdr3_nt: TGTGCCAGCAGTGAATATTTTGCAGATAGCTATGGCTACACCTTC

v_call: TRBV2
clone_size: few
j_call: TRBJ2-7
d_call: NA
cdr3_aa: CASRMRGVSYEQYF
cdr3_nt: TGTGCCAGCAGAATGAGAGGTGTCTCCTACGAGCAGTACTTC

v_call: TRBV30
clone_size: NA
j_call: TRBJ1-3
d_call: TRBD1
cdr3_aa: CAGSRGPGNTIYF
cdr3_nt: TGTGCCGGTTCCAGGGGGCCTGGAAACACCATATATTTT

v_call: TRBV13
clone_size: NA
j_call: TRBJ2-7
d_call: TRBD2
cdr3_aa: CASSLTVTGGYEQYF
cdr3_nt: TGTGCCAGCAGCTTGACAGTTACGGGAGGGTACGAGCAGTACTTC

v_call: TRBV6-5
clone_size: NA
j_call: TRBJ2-7
d_call: TRBD2
cdr3_aa: CATTSGTSFYEQYF
cdr3_nt: TGTGCCACGACTTCCGGGACTAGCTTTTACGAGCAGTACTTC

v_call: TRBV18
clone_size: few
j_call: TRBJ2-5
d_call: NA
cdr3_aa: CASSPSLVSQETQYF
cdr3_nt: TGTGCCAGCTCACCGAGTCTCGTCAGTCAAGAGACCCAGTACTTC

v_call: TRBV4-2
clone_size: NA
j_call: TRBJ2-1
d_call: TRBD2
cdr3_aa: CASSQGLAGVSEQFF
cdr3_nt: TGTGCCAGCAGCCAGGGACTAGCGGGGGTTAGTGAGCAGTTCTTC

v_call: TRBV18
clone_size: NA
j_call: TRBJ2-3
d_call: NA
cdr3_aa: CASSPLADTQYF
cdr3_nt: TGTGCCAGCTCACCACTCGCAGATACGCAGTATTTT

v_call: TRBV19
clone_size: NA
j_call: TRBJ2-2
d_call: TRBD1
cdr3_aa: CASTLGGQLNTGELFF
cdr3_nt: TGTGCCAGTACCCTAGGGGGCCAACTGAACACCGGGGAGCTGTTTTTT

v_call: TRBV4-1
clone_size: NA
j_call: TRBJ2-1
d_call: NA
cdr3_aa: CASSHPSGYNEQFF
cdr3_nt: TGCGCCAGCAGCCATCCGAGTGGGTACAATGAGCAGTTCTTC

v_call: TRBV5-6
clone_size: NA
j_call: TRBJ1-2
d_call: NA
cdr3_aa: CASSLGGGVDGYTF
cdr3_nt: TGTGCCAGCAGCTTGGGCGGCGGGGTAGATGGCTACACCTTC